The present T cell receptor beta chain was sequenced within a study of blood T cells in healthy people across ages. It was with a sample-barcoded 5' primer and a J-beta primer mix that a second PCR of roughly 7 to 12 cycles was run. TCRdb redid the calling of the 5' RACE reads with MiXCR, one entry per CDR3 protein. The sample holds 550,000 to 800,000 distinct CDR3 sequences, about 32% seen once. This clonotype was seen only a few times. The CDR3 is made up of 14 amino acids. Germline CDR1 reads SGHRS; CDR2 reads YFSETQ. V shed 0 bases and J shed 5 bases, with 11 bases lying between them. Sequencing was performed on blood. The V and J genes are TRBV5-1 and TRBJ1-1; D is undetermined. The TCR comes from a woman of 80 years or more in good health. As DNA, the CDR3 is TGCGCCAGCAGCTTGGCTACAGTTGGTACTGAAGCTTTCTTT. This encodes CASSLATVGTEAFF.